This record looks at one T cell receptor beta chain sequence and its context. Its antigen is not identified. These data come from a study of OX40 agonist ivuxolimab in advanced cancers. Study at large: Dose-escalation patients were diagnosed with hepatocellular carcinoma, melanoma, renal cell cancer or head and neck cancer. Prior anti-PD-1, anti-PD-L1 or anti-CTLA-4 therapy did not bar entry, and about 40% had some.

Study conclusions and caveats: The antigen specificity of the peripheral T cells (those that were expanded) was not determined. Among the nonresponders, some also had low normalized T-cell clonal expansion.

Trimming took off 3 bases at V and 4 bases at J, with 19 bases between the two ends. Germline V gene sequence: CDR1 SGHAT, CDR2 FQNNGV. The length of the CDR3 is 17 residues. Libraries were prepared by immunoSEQ multiplex PCR; TCRdb keeps only in-frame clonotypes and omits some of them. Here the sample spans 56,000 or so clones, under 85% being singletons. Sequences were derived from CD4+ or CD8+ T cells sorted from blood, sampled in a trial of the OX40 agonist ivuxolimab. The chain employs TRBV11-2 and TRBJ1-3; no reliable D call. The origin of this receptor is an adult with an advanced solid tumor such as melanoma, head and neck, liver or kidney cancer. The CDR3 DNA follows: TGTGCCAGCAGCTTCAACCCCTCCGGGTTTTCCGGAAACACCATATATTTT. This sequence encodes CASSFNPSGFSGNTIYF.